This T cell receptor (beta chain) was documented in a study of shared T cell receptors in the human thymus. Data came from immunoSEQ multiplex PCR; TCRdb stores just in-frame clones and leaves some out. The repertoire holds 500,000 to 750,000 clones, with over 75% as singletons. V shed 4 bases and J 2 bases; nucleotides not matched to a gene: 14. The CDR3 loop spans 18 amino acids. Germline loops: CDR1 SGDLS, CDR2 YYNGEE. These data were likewise used in another study, on human thymus T cells. That investigation notes: Having corrective surgery for congenital heart defects, healthy Finnish infants were the ones who donated. Resected material from corrective heart surgery provided the thymus tissue analysed. There appeared to be biased usage of V and J genes in thymic and blood repertoires. Related studies found that unrelated individuals share highly overlapping thymic repertoires.

Sequenced: thymocytes. The V call is TRBV9, the J call TRBJ2-3, with 9 bases that match TRBD2. This clonotype was sampled from a boy younger than two with a congenital heart defect. The DNA of the CDR3 is TGTGCCAGCAGCCCTCCGTTGAATCTAGCGGGAACCACAGATACGCAGTATTTT. Its protein is CASSPPLNLAGTTDTQYF.